This entry features one T cell receptor beta chain sequence. The primer mix had 60 Vbeta and 13 Jbeta primers. TCRdb keeps only in-frame clones here, not all; method: immunoSEQ multiplex PCR. The data contain 210,000 or so clones, 77% of them seen just once; the ten biggest clones take up around 2.9%. This sample was taken from a study of cytomegalovirus exposure and HLA in healthy donors. The CDR3 spans 13 residues. CDR1 SNHLY and CDR2 FYNNEI come from the germline V gene. V was shortened by 6 bases and J by 5 bases, with 13 bases between the two germline ends. This chain connects TRBV2 to TRBJ2-5; D might be TRBD2 (5 bases). Input material: PBMCs. This TCR came from a woman in her sixties or seventies in good health and CMV-seropositive. This CDR3 is CASRRPSGETQYF. CDR3 bases: TGTGCCAGCAGGAGGCCTTCGGGGGAGACCCAGTACTTC.